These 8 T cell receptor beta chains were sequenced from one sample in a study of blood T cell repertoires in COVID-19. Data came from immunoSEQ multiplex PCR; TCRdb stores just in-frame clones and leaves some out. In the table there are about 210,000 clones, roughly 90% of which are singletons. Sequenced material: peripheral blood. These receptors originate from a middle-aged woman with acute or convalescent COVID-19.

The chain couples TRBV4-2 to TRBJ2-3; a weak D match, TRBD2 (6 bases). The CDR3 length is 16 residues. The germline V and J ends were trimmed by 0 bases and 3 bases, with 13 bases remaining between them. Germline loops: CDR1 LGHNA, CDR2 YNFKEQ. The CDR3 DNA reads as TGTGCCAGCAGCCAAGATCCGGGCCGGGGGACAGATACGCAGTATTTT. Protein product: CASSQDPGRGTDTQYF.

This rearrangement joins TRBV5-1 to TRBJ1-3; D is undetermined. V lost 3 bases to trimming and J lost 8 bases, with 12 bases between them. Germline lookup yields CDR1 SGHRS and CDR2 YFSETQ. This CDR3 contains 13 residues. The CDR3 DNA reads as TGCGCCAGCAGCTCAGGTCTGCGGGACACCATATATTTT. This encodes CASSSGLRDTIYF.

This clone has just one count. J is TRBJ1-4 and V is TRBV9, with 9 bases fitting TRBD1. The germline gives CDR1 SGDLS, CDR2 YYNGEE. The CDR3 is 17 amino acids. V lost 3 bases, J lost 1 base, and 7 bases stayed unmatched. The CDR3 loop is CASSASTGGLTNEKLFF. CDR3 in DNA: TGTGCCAGCAGCGCCTCTACAGGGGGCTTAACTAATGAAAAACTGTTTTTT.

CDR3 in DNA: TGTGCCAGCAGTAACGGGAGGGGGGTTTACACTGAAGCTTTCTTT. This encodes CASSNGRGVYTEAFF. The V gene is TRBV11-2, the J gene TRBJ1-1; TRBD1 might be the D (6 bases). The CDR3 sequence is 15 residues long. Germline V gives CDR1 SGHAT, CDR2 FQNNGV. Between the trimmed V and J ends, which lost 6 bases and 3 bases, there was a span of 17 bases.

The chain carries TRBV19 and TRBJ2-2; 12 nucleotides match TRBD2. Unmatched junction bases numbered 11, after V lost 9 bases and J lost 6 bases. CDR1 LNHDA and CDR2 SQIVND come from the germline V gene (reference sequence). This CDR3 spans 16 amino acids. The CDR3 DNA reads TGTGCCAGCAGTGGGGCTAGCGGGGGGGCGGCCGGGGAGCTGTTTTTT. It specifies CASSGASGGAAGELFF.

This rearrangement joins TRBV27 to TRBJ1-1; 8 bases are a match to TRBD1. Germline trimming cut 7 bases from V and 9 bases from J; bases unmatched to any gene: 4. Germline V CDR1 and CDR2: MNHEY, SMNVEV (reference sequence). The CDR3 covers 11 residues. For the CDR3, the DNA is TGTGCCAGCATCCGGGACAGGCAAGCTTTCTTT. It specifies CASIRDRQAFF.

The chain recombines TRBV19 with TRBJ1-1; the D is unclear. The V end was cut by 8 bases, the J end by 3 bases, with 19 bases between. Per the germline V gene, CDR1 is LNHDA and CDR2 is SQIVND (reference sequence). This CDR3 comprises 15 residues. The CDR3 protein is CASGRRTAWYTEAFF. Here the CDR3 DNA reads TGTGCCAGTGGGAGGAGGACGGCGTGGTACACTGAAGCTTTCTTT.

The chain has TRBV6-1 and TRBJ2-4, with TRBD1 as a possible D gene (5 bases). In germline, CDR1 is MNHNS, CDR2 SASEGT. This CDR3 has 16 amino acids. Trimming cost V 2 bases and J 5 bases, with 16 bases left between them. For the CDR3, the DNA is TGTGCCAGCAGTGAATGGGTGACAGTACCTGAAAACATTCAGTACTTC. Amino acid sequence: CASSEWVTVPENIQYF.